This T cell receptor beta chain was identified during a study of T cells in tuberculosis. Study-wide context: T cells were selected with CD1B tetramers loaded with glucose monomycolate. This South African cohort compared adolescents with or without latent tuberculosis against adults with active tuberculosis.

CDR3 size: 16 residues. J gave up 8 bases and V 0 bases, and 10 bases lay outside the gene matches. Germline V gives CDR1 SGDLS, CDR2 YYNGEE. Produced via immunoSEQ multiplex PCR; TCRdb's table is partial and in-frame only. The sample carries 30,000 to 35,000 clones, around 92% recorded once. The time point denotes: new active TB diagnosis, blood taken before or within 7 days of starting treatment. Here the sequenced sample was PBMCs, taken at tuberculosis diagnosis. The TCR originated in an adult with tuberculosis. Some clones in this sample may be carry-over from other donors' samples. The chain has TRBV9 and TRBJ2-1; 8 nucleotides line up with TRBD2. The DNA of the CDR3 is TGTGCCAGCAGCGTAGTCTGGTTAGCGGGGCTGGATGAGCAGTTCTTC. It codes for CASSVVWLAGLDEQFF.